This passage covers 10 T cell receptor beta chains from one sample sequenced in a study of T cell responses to AZD1222 COVID-19 vaccine. The table came from immunoSEQ multiplex PCR; TCRdb's copy has only in-frame clones and leaves some out. The sample lists roughly 120,000 clones, approximately 88% seen once, with more than 3% in the top ten. The sequencing here drew on peripheral blood, taken on day 0 of AZD1222 vaccination. The receptors stem from an adult in good health.

A few counts support this clone. The chain links TRBV14 to TRBJ1-2; 8 nucleotides align to TRBD1. After removal of 5 bases from V and 4 bases from J, the junction contained 3 bases not matched to a gene. The CDR3 has 13 amino acids. CDR1 SGHDN and CDR2 FVKESK come from the germline V gene. CDR3 DNA: TGTGCCAGCAGCGACAGGGGCTCCTATGGCTACACCTTC. Protein: CASSDRGSYGYTF.

This clone was seen just once. The CDR3 loop reads CASSPRTGPNEKLFF. CDR3 bases: TGTGCCAGCAGTCCACGGACAGGTCCTAATGAAAAACTGTTTTTT. The genes are TRBV6-6 and TRBJ1-4; 7 bases line up with TRBD1. The CDR3 covers 15 residues. From germline, CDR1 is MNHNY and CDR2 SVGAGI (reference sequence). V gave up 5 bases and J gave up 3 bases; unmatched junction bases: 6.

This clone came up a few times. The genes are TRBV2 and TRBJ1-5, with D unresolved. The CDR3 runs to 14 residues. Trimming left V 7 bases short and J 9 bases short, with 19 bases between. Germline CDR1 is SNHLY and CDR2 is FYNNEI. The CDR3: CASTTRTYEAPQHF. The CDR3, as DNA: TGTGCCAGCACTACAAGGACGTACGAAGCGCCCCAGCATTTT.

The chain couples TRBV29-1 to TRBJ2-7, with 7 bases that match TRBD1. The CDR3 runs to 14 residues. Trimming took 7 bases from V and 0 from J; bases not matched to a gene: 9. Germline V lookup: CDR1 SQVTM, CDR2 ANQGSEA. The CDR3: CSAWDRKSSYEQYF. The CDR3 nucleotides are TGCAGCGCTTGGGACAGAAAAAGCTCCTACGAGCAGTACTTC.

The V gene is TRBV5-1, the J gene TRBJ1-2; TRBD1 aligns across 7 bases. Trimming at V came to 4 bases and at J to 5 bases, leaving 11 bases not matched to a gene. CDR3 size: 15 residues. Germline CDR1 and CDR2: SGHRS and YFSETQ. The CDR3 coding sequence is TGCGCCAGCAGCCTCCACCCCGGGACAGAATATGGCTACACCTTC. Residues: CASSLHPGTEYGYTF.

The count of this clone is one. The gene calls are TRBV5-6 and TRBJ2-7; a possible D gene is TRBD2 (5 bases). In germline, CDR1 is SGHDT, CDR2 YYEEEE. The CDR3 runs 13 residues. Trimming left V 4 bases short and J 2 bases short, with 10 bases between. The CDR3 sequence: CASSPGLTYEQYF. The DNA of the CDR3 is TGTGCCAGCAGCCCAGGACTTACCTACGAGCAGTACTTC.

CDR3 amino acids: CATSKVRRDEKLFF. The CDR3 nucleotides are TGTGCCACCAGCAAGGTCCGCAGGGACGAAAAACTGTTTTTT. The chain uses TRBV15 and TRBJ1-4, with a possible D match to TRBD1 (5 bases). The CDR3 length is 14 residues. Trimming left V 4 bases short and J 8 bases short, with 14 bases between. The V gene's germline CDR1 is LNHNV and CDR2 YYDKDF (reference sequence).

The gene calls are TRBV6-4 and TRBJ2-2; tentatively, D is TRBD2 (5 bases). This CDR3 is 14 amino acids long. Germline CDR1 and CDR2: MRHNA and SNTAGT. The V end lost 0 bases, the J end lost 4 bases, and 6 bases lay between the germline ends. This CDR3 reads CASSDSAGTGELFF. CDR3 DNA sequence: TGTGCCAGCAGTGACTCGGCGGGCACCGGGGAGCTGTTTTTT.

This chain connects TRBV1 to TRBJ2-5; the table's TRBD2 call for D was not verified on the DNA. TRBV1 corresponds to a pseudogene. The CDR3 covers 14 residues. The CDR3 region has the DNA TGCACCAGCAGCCAACTAGCGGGAGGGGAGACCCAGTACTTC. Translated, it gives CTSSQLAGGETQYF.

This sequence joins TRBV6-5 and TRBJ1-2; 7 bases line up with TRBD1. The length of the CDR3 is 14 residues. Germline V lookup: CDR1 MNHEY, CDR2 SVGAGI. The ends lost 6 bases at V and 0 bases at J; junction bases unmatched: 4. The CDR3 nucleotides read TGTGCCAGCAGCCCAGGGGGAGCTAACTATGGCTACACCTTC. This translates into CASSPGGANYGYTF.